What follows are 19 T cell receptor beta chains derived from one specimen sequenced in a study of T cell repertoires in cytomegalovirus infection. One entry per CDR3 protein results from TCRdb running MiXCR on the reads. The sample lists about 490,000 distinct CDR3 sequences, roughly 10% occurring once. The sequencing input was PBMCs. The origin of the receptors is a human donor in good health (CMV status not recorded). Some clones in this sample may be carry-over from other donors' samples.

This clonotype has ten or more counts. This chain links TRBV7-2 with TRBJ1-1; TRBD1 aligns across 7 bases. The V and J ends lost 6 bases and 6 bases, in that order; junction bases with no gene match: 16. The V gene's germline CDR1 is SGHTA and CDR2 FQGNSA. The length of the CDR3 is 16 residues. Here the CDR3 DNA reads TGTGCCAGCAGGGGGGGTTGGACAGGCCTTTGGGCTGAAGCTTTCTTT. As protein: CASRGGWTGLWAEAFF. Full variable domain (rest looked up from reference TRBV7-2 and TRBJ1-1): GAGVSQSPSNKVTEKGKDVELRCDPISGHTALYWYRQSLGQGLEFLIYFQGNSAPDKSGLPSDRFSAERTGGSVSTLTIQRTQQEDSAVYLCASRGGWTGLWAEAFFGQGTRLTVV.

This clonotype was picked up a small number of times. This sequence joins TRBV18 and TRBJ2-4, with D possibly being TRBD1 (6 bases). The germline gives CDR1 KGHSH, CDR2 LQKENI. The CDR3 is made up of 12 amino acids. Trimming stripped 6 bases from V and 11 bases from J, with 14 bases between. The chain's CDR3 is CASSDDRRLQYF. The CDR3 nucleotides are TGTGCCAGCTCGGACGACAGGAGACTTCAGTACTTC.

This clonotype was seen a few times. The rearrangement uses TRBV30 and TRBJ1-1; no firm D call. In germline, CDR1 is GTSNPN, CDR2 SVGIG (reference sequence). The CDR3 runs 13 residues. The V end was cut by 2 bases, the J end by 4 bases, with 11 bases between. In DNA, the CDR3 is TGTGCCTGGAGTCACCTGGGCGGCACTGAAGCTTTCTTT. Translating gives CAWSHLGGTEAFF.

At least ten counts were recorded for this clonotype. The chain has TRBV28 and TRBJ2-7, with 8 bases matching TRBD2. From germline, CDR1 is MDHEN and CDR2 SYDVKM. CDR3 length: 14 amino acids. Unmatched junction bases numbered 5, after V lost 6 bases and J lost 1 base. Here the CDR3 DNA reads TGTGCCAGCAGACCTAGCGGGTCTTCCTACGAGCAGTACTTC. It specifies CASRPSGSSYEQYF.

This clonotype showed up many times. The chain combines TRBV7-2 with TRBJ1-6; 11 bases map to TRBD1. V was pared by 5 bases and J by 14 bases, with 11 bases of the junction left unmatched. Per germline, CDR1 SGHTA and CDR2 FQGNSA. This CDR3 is 15 amino acids long. CDR3 region: CASSPSGQGGKTLHF. DNA for the CDR3: TGTGCCAGCAGCCCCTCGGGACAGGGGGGGAAGACCCTCCACTTT. Full variable domain (outside the CDR3, taken from reference TRBV7-2 and TRBJ1-6): GAGVSQSPSNKVTEKGKDVELRCDPISGHTALYWYRQSLGQGLEFLIYFQGNSAPDKSGLPSDRFSAERTGGSVSTLTIQRTQQEDSAVYLCASSPSGQGGKTLHFGNGTRLTVT.

This clonotype has at least ten counts. This chain connects TRBV28 to TRBJ1-5; TRBD1 matches 7 bases. The V gene's germline CDR1 is MDHEN and CDR2 SYDVKM. V lost 5 bases to trimming and J lost 2 bases; unmatched junction nucleotides: 9. This CDR3 has 16 residues. The CDR3 loop is CASSPSGQGGNQPQHF. CDR3 DNA: TGTGCCAGCAGTCCCTCGGGGCAGGGGGGCAATCAGCCCCAGCATTTT.

This rearrangement joins TRBV9 to TRBJ2-1; D is undetermined. The CDR3 runs to 16 residues. Trimming left V 0 bases short and J 3 bases short, with 13 bases between. CDR1 is SGDLS and CDR2 is YYNGEE in the germline V gene. In DNA form, the CDR3 reads TGTGCCAGCAGCGTAGGATCGGGTTGGGACTACAATGAGCAGTTCTTC. This sequence encodes CASSVGSGWDYNEQFF.

This clonotype has at least ten counts. The V gene is TRBV5-4, the J gene TRBJ2-2, with D hard to call. The V gene's germline CDR1 is SGHNT and CDR2 YYREEE (reference sequence). The CDR3 length is 14 residues. Between the trimmed V and J ends, which lost 2 bases and 6 bases, there was a span of 11 bases. The CDR3 nucleotides are TGTGCCAGCAGCTTTCGGACCACGGCCGGGGAGCTGTTTTTT. Its translation is CASSFRTTAGELFF. Full variable domain (remainder filled in from reference TRBV5-4 and TRBJ2-2): ETGVTQSPTHLIKTRGQQVTLRCSSQSGHNTVSWYQQALGQGPQFIFQYYREEENGRGNFPPRFSGLQFPNYSSELNVNALELDDSALYLCASSFRTTAGELFFGEGSRLTVL.

In this sample, this clonotype turned up a few times. The V and J genes are TRBV19 and TRBJ2-1; 8 bases are a match to TRBD2. Germline lookup yields CDR1 LNHDA and CDR2 SQIVND (reference sequence). V was pared by 7 bases and J by 2 bases, with 7 bases of the junction left unmatched. The CDR3 has 15 residues. The CDR3 coding sequence is TGTGCCAGTATGGGTCTGCGGGGGGCCTACAATGAGCAGTTCTTC. Translated: CASMGLRGAYNEQFF.

This clonotype was counted ten times or more. The chain joins TRBV7-9 to TRBJ2-5; D is unclear. The CDR3 contains 13 residues. Trimming removed 7 bases at V and 5 bases at J, with 14 bases between. Germline loops: CDR1 SEHNR, CDR2 FQNEAQ (reference sequence). The CDR3 nucleotides read TGTGCCAGCACCTCGGCCGGCCAGGAGACCCAGTACTTC. Its protein product is CASTSAGQETQYF.

This clonotype was recorded many times. CDR3 DNA: TGTGCCAGCACCCCCGCTGTGGGCGAAAGGAACACTGAAGCTTTCTTT. This sequence encodes CASTPAVGERNTEAFF. V and J are TRBV12-3 or TRBV12-4 and TRBJ1-1; no reliable D call. The CDR3 has 16 residues. V lost 7 bases and J 1 base, leaving 19 bases between the germline ends.

This clonotype was found many times. The rearrangement uses TRBV5-6 and TRBJ1-1; D uncertain. The CDR3 loop spans 14 amino acids. Germline V lookup: CDR1 SGHDT, CDR2 YYEEEE. V lost 0 bases and J 1 base, leaving 7 bases between the germline ends. CDR3 nucleotides: TGTGCCAGCAGCTTGGCCCTACGGAACACTGAAGCTTTCTTT. It codes for CASSLALRNTEAFF.

Points on this clonotype: Just one base apart from a much larger clone, this may be a read error. This rearrangement joins TRBV4-2 to TRBJ1-1; D is unclear. The CDR3 spans 13 residues. Germline CDR1 is LGHNA and CDR2 is YNFKEQ. In DNA, the CDR3 is TGTGCCAGCCGCCAAGATGGGCAGACTGAAGCTTTCTTT. Translated: CASRQDGQTEAFF.

The V gene is TRBV15, the J gene TRBJ1-3; 7 nucleotides line up with TRBD1. Trimming at V came to 5 bases and at J to 4 bases, leaving 2 bases not matched to a gene. Germline V gene sequence: CDR1 LNHNV, CDR2 YYDKDF (reference sequence). The CDR3 has 13 amino acids. The CDR3 here is CATSWGQGNTIYF. As DNA, the CDR3 is TGTGCCACCAGCTGGGGACAGGGAAACACCATATATTTT.

This clonotype was seen many times. CDR3 residues: CASSYSGSGQRFSVNQPQHF. Here the CDR3 DNA reads TGTGCCAGCAGTTATAGTGGTTCGGGACAACGTTTTAGTGTCAATCAGCCCCAGCATTTT. V is TRBV7-9 and J is TRBJ1-5, with D possibly TRBD1 on 6 matching bases. This CDR3 has 20 amino acids. The germline V gene has CDR1 SEHNR and CDR2 FQNEAQ (reference sequence). V was trimmed by 6 bases and J by 3 bases, leaving 30 bases between them. The whole variable domain, remainder taken from reference TRBV7-9 and TRBJ1-5, is DTGVSQNPRHKITKRGQNVTFRCDPISEHNRLYWYRQTLGQGPEFLTYFQNEAQLEKSRLLSDRFSAERPKGSFSTLEIQRTEQGDSAMYLCASSYSGSGQRFSVNQPQHFGDGTRLSIL.

This clonotype has at least ten counts. This chain connects TRBV28 to TRBJ2-1, with 14 bases identical to TRBD2. The CDR3 consists of 16 residues. In germline, CDR1 is MDHEN, CDR2 SYDVKM. V was pared by 3 bases and J by 6 bases, with 4 bases of the junction left unmatched. The CDR3 DNA reads as TGTGCCAGCAGTTTTGGGACTAGCGGGAGTATCAATGAGCAGTTCTTC. This sequence encodes CASSFGTSGSINEQFF.

V usage is TRBV11-1 and J usage is TRBJ2-1; no reliable D call. V was cut by 2 bases and J by 5 bases, with 10 bases left in between. Germline CDR1 and CDR2: SGHAT and FQDESV (reference sequence). The CDR3 totals 14 residues. The CDR3 here is CASSLSSVDNEQFF. DNA for the CDR3: TGTGCCAGCAGCTTAAGTTCGGTTGACAATGAGCAGTTCTTC.

This clonotype came up many times. The V and J genes are TRBV5-4 and TRBJ1-2; no definite D call. The CDR3 runs 14 residues. The germline CDR1 and CDR2 sequences are SGHNT and YYREEE (reference sequence). Between the trimmed V and J ends, which lost 0 bases and 2 bases, there was a span of 8 bases. The CDR3 bases are TGTGCCAGCAGCTTGGCCGGGCAGAACTATGGCTACACCTTC. Amino acids: CASSLAGQNYGYTF.

The chain has TRBV3-1 and TRBJ1-2; D not resolved. Trimming took 1 base from V and 2 from J, leaving 8 bases between them. The V gene's germline CDR1 is LGHDT and CDR2 YNNKEL (reference sequence). The CDR3 contains 14 residues. The CDR3 loop reads CASSQGGINYGYTF. In DNA, the CDR3 is TGTGCCAGCAGCCAAGGCGGGATCAACTATGGCTACACCTTC. The variable domain in full, completed from reference TRBV3-1 and TRBJ1-2, reads DTAVSQTPKYLVTQMGNDKSIKCEQNLGHDTMYWYKQDSKKFLKIMFSYNNKELIINETVPNRFSPKSPDKAHLNLHINSLELGDSAVYFCASSQGGINYGYTFGSGTRLTVV.